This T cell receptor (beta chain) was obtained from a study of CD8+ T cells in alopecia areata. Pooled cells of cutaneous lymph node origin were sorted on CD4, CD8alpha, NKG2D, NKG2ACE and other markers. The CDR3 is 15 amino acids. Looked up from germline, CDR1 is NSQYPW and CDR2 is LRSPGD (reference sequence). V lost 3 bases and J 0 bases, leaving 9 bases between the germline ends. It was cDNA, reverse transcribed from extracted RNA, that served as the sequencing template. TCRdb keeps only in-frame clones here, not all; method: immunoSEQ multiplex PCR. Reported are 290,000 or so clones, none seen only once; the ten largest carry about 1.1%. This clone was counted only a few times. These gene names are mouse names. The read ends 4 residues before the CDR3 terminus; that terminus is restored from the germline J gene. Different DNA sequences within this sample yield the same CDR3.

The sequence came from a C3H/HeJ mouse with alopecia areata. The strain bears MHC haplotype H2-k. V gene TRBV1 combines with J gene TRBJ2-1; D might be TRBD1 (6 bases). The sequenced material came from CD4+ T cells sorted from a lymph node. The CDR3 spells CTCSAGQYNYAEQFF. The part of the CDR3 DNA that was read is TGCACCTGCAGTGCGGGACAATATAACTATGCT. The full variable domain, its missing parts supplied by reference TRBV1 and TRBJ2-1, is VTLLEQNPRWRLVPRGQAVNLRCILKNSQYPWMSWYQQDLQKQLQWLFTLRSPGDKEVKSLPGADYLATRVTDTELRLQVANMSQGRTLYCTCSAGQYNYAEQFFGPGTRLTVL.